Listed below are T cell receptor beta chains from one sample, sequenced in a study of T cell responses to AZD1222 COVID-19 vaccine. The method was immunoSEQ multiplex PCR; TCRdb's version includes in-frame clones alone and lacks a portion of them. Among about 180,000 clones listed, around 90% were seen once. Material: peripheral blood, obtained 28 days after the second AZD1222 dose. Every receptor here comes from an adult who received the AZD1222 COVID-19 vaccine. The CDR3 runs from the conserved cysteine through the conserved F or W. D genes are given only for firm matches.

14,TRBV15,TRBJ2-7,TRBD1,TGTGCCACCAGCAGAGAAAGGGGACAGGGGGAGCAGTACTTC,CATSRERGQGEQYF
13,TRBV12-2,TRBJ1-4,NA,TGTGCAAGTCGCTTAGCTTTCCGAAAAAAACTGTTTTTT,CASRLAFRKKLFF
14,TRBV19,TRBJ1-3,NA,TGTGCCAGTAGTACGGGGCTGGCTGGAAACACCATATATTTT,CASSTGLAGNTIYF
18,TRBV5-4,TRBJ1-1,NA,TGTGCCAGCAGCTCCCCCGGGGTGCGTTGGGGGGGGAAGACTGAAGCTTTCTTT,CASSSPGVRWGGKTEAFF
13,TRBV18,TRBJ2-5,TRBD2,TGTGCCAGCTCGCGGACTAGCGGGGAGACCCAGTACTTC,CASSRTSGETQYF
17,TRBV11-2,TRBJ1-2,NA,TGTGCCAGCAGCTTTAGAGGGACCCTATCCATAAGGGATGGCTACACCTTC,CASSFRGTLSIRDGYTF
15,TRBV4-1,TRBJ1-2,NA,TGCGCCAGCAGCCAAGATGACGGTGGAGGCTATGGCTACACCTTC,CASSQDDGGGYGYTF
16,TRBV4-3,TRBJ2-3,NA,TGCGCCAGCAGCCAACAATGGACGGCTAGCACAGATACGCAGTATTTT,CASSQQWTASTDTQYF
15,TRBV6-5,TRBJ1-5,NA,TGTGCCAGCAGCCAGGAAGGGGATGCGAATCAGCCCCAGCATTTT,CASSQEGDANQPQHF
15,TRBV5-5,TRBJ1-5,TRBD1,TGTGCCAGCAGCTCTCGACAGGGGGAAAATCAGCCCCAGCATTTT,CASSSRQGENQPQHF
13,TRBV7-3,TRBJ1-4,NA,TGTGCCAGCAGCACGACAGATAATGAAAAACTGTTTTTT,CASSTTDNEKLFF
15,TRBV3-1/TRBV3-2,TRBJ2-5,TRBD2,TGTGCCAGCAGCCAGGCTAGCGGGGGTCAAGAGACCCAGTACTTC,CASSQASGGQETQYF
14,TRBV19,TRBJ2-3,NA,TGTGCCAGTAGTCCGGGAGATCGTACAGATACGCAGTATTTT,CASSPGDRTDTQYF
14,TRBV5-5,TRBJ2-5,NA,TGTGCCAGCAGCGTAGTATCGGACAAGGAGACCCAGTACTTC,CASSVVSDKETQYF
15,TRBV6-5,TRBJ2-7,NA,TGTGCCAGCAGTTACGGGGTCGGAGGGACCTACGAGCAGTACTTC,CASSYGVGGTYEQYF